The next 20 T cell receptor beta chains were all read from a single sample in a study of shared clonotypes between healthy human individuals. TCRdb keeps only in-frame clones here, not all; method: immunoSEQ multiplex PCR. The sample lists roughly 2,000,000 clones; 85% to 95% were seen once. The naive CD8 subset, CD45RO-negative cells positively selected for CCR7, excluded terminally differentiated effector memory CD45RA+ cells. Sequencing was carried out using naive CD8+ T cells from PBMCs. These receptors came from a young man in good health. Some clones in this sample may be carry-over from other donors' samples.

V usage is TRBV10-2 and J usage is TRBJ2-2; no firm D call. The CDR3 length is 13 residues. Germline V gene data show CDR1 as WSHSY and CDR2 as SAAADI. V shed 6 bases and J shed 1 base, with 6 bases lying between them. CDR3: CASRRQNTGELFF. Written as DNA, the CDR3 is TGCGCCAGCAGGAGACAGAACACCGGGGAGCTGTTTTTT.

The CDR3 protein is CASSPARGVDQPQHF. CDR3 in DNA: TGTGCCAGCAGCCCCGCCAGGGGGGTGGATCAGCCCCAGCATTTT. V usage is TRBV9 and J usage is TRBJ1-5, with 7 bases lining up with TRBD1. The V gene's germline CDR1 is SGDLS and CDR2 YYNGEE. V trimming: 4 bases; J trimming: 5 bases; junction bases outside the gene matches: 9. This CDR3 is built from 15 residues.

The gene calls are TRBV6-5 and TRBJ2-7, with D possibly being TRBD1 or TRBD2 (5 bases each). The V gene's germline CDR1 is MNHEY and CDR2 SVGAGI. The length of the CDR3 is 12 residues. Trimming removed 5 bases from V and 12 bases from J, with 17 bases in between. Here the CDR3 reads CASSDLGPFRYF. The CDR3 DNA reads TGTGCCAGCAGTGACCTGGGACCTTTTCGGTACTTC.

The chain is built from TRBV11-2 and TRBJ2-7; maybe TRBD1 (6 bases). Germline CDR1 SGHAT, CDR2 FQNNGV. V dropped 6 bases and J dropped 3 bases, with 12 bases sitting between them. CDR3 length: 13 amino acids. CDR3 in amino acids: CASSWQGLYEQYF. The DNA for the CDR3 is TGTGCCAGCAGTTGGCAGGGGCTCTACGAGCAGTACTTC.

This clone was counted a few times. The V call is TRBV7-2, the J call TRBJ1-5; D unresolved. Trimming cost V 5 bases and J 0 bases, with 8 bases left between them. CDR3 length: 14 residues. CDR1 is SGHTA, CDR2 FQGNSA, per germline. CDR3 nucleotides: TGTGCCAGCAGCCCTCACATTAGCAATCAGCCCCAGCATTTT. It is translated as CASSPHISNQPQHF.

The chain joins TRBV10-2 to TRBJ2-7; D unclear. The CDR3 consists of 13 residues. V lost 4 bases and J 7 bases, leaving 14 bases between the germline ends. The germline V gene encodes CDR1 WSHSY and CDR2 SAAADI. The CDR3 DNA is TGCGCCAGCAGTGCAGTGGGTCGTGGGGAGCAGTACTTC. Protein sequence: CASSAVGRGEQYF.

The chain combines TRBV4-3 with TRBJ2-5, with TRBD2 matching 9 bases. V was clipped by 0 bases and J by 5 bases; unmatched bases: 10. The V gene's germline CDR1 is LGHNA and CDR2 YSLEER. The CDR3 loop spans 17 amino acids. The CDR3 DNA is TGCGCCAGCAGCCAAGATCGGGTGCGGGAGGGCCTCGAGACCCAGTACTTC. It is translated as CASSQDRVREGLETQYF.

The CDR3 here is CASSYGWGLDTEAFF. The CDR3 DNA follows: TGTGCCAGCAGTTACGGGTGGGGGCTCGACACTGAAGCTTTCTTT. The V and J genes are TRBV6-5 and TRBJ1-1, with D perhaps TRBD1 (6 bases). V gave up 2 bases and J gave up 3 bases, with 13 bases separating them. The CDR3 is 15 amino acids. In germline, CDR1 is MNHEY, CDR2 SVGAGI.

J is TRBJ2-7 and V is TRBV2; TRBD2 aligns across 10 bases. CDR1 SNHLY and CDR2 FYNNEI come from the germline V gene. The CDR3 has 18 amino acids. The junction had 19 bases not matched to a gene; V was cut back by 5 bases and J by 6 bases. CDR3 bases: TGTGCCAGCAGTAGCCCATCGGCACTAGCGGGAAATGGGGGCGAGCAGTACTTC. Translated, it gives CASSSPSALAGNGGEQYF.

The CDR3 region is CASSFDRSYEQYF. CDR3 DNA: TGTGCCAGCAGCTTCGACCGCTCCTACGAGCAGTACTTC. This rearrangement joins TRBV5-6 to TRBJ2-7, with unresolved D. Germline V gives CDR1 SGHDT, CDR2 YYEEEE. The ends were cut back, 2 bases at V and 0 bases at J, with 6 bases in the middle. The CDR3 has 13 residues.

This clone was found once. The CDR3 nucleotides read TGTGCCAGCAGCGTTGGTGGGGCCCAACCCACAGATACGCAGTATTTT. Translated: CASSVGGAQPTDTQYF. The chain employs TRBV9 and TRBJ2-3; possibly TRBD1 for D (5 bases). The germline V and J ends were trimmed by 2 bases and 2 bases, with 15 bases remaining between them. The CDR3 totals 16 residues. From germline, CDR1 is SGDLS and CDR2 YYNGEE.

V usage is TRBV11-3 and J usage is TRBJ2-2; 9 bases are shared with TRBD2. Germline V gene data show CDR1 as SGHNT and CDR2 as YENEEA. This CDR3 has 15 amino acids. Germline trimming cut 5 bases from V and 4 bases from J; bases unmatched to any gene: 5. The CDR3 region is CASSPSGRSTGELFF. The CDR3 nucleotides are TGTGCCAGCAGCCCGAGCGGGAGGAGCACCGGGGAGCTGTTTTTT.

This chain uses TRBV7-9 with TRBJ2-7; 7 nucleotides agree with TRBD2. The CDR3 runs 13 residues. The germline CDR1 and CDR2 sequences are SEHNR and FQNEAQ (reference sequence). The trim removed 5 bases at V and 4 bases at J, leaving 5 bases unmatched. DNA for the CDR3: TGTGCCAGCAGCGAAAGCGGGATGTACGAGCAGTACTTC. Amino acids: CASSESGMYEQYF. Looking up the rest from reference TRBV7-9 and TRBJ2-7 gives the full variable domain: DTGVSQNPRHKITKRGQNVTFRCDPISEHNRLYWYRQTLGQGPEFLTYFQNEAQLEKSRLLSDRFSAERPKGSFSTLEIQRTEQGDSAMYLCASSESGMYEQYFGPGTRLTVT.

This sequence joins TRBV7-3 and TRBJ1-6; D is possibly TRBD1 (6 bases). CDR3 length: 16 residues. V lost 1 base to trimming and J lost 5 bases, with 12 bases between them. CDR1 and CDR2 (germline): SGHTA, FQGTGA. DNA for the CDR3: TGTGCCAGCAGCTTAAGGGGGACATCCCATAATTCACCCCTCCACTTT. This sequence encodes CASSLRGTSHNSPLHF.

CDR3 sequence (DNA): TGTGCCAGCACCACTCCGGGATTTTACGCCGGGGAGCTGTTTTTT. Amino acids: CASTTPGFYAGELFF. The chain carries TRBV7-6 and TRBJ2-2, with D possibly matching TRBD2 (5 bases). Germline CDR1 is SGHVS and CDR2 is FNYEAQ. CDR3 length equals 15 residues. V lost 7 bases and J 6 bases, leaving 18 bases between the germline ends.

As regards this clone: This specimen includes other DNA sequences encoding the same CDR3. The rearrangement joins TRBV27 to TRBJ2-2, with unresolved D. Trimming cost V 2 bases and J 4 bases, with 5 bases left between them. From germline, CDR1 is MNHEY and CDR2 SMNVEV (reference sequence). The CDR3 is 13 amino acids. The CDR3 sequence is CASSLRGTGELFF. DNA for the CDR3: TGTGCCAGCAGTTTACGAGGCACCGGGGAGCTGTTTTTT.

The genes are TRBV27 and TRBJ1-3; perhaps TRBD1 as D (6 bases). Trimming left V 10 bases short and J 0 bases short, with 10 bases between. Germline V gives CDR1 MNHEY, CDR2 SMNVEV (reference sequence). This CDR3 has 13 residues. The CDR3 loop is CATRQVSGNTIYF. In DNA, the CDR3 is TGTGCCACCCGACAGGTCTCTGGAAACACCATATATTTT.

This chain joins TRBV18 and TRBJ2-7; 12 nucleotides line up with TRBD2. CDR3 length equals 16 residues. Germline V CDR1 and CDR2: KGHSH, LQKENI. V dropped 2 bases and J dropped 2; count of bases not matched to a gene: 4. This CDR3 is CASSPITSGRPYEQYF. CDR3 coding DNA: TGTGCCAGCTCACCAATAACTAGCGGGAGGCCCTACGAGCAGTACTTC.

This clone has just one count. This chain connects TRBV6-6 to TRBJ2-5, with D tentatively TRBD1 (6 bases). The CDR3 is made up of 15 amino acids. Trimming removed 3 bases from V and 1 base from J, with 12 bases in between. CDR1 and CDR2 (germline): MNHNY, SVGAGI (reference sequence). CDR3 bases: TGTGCCAGCAGTTATGGCAGGGGCATCCAAGAGACCCAGTACTTC. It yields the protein CASSYGRGIQETQYF.

CDR3 protein: CASSLLSIMNTEAFF. Here the CDR3 DNA reads TGTGCCAGCAGCTTATTGTCAATCATGAACACTGAAGCTTTCTTT. This chain links TRBV11-2 with TRBJ1-1; D gene uncertain. The CDR3 runs to 15 residues. V was clipped by 2 bases and J by 0 bases, with 10 bases between them. Germline V gene data show CDR1 as SGHAT and CDR2 as FQNNGV.